This entry is about one TCR beta chain. Its cognate antigen is unknown. This record comes from a study of cytomegalovirus exposure and HLA in healthy donors. The germline V gene has CDR1 SGHTA and CDR2 FQGNSA. The CDR3 runs 14 residues. V gave up 2 bases and J gave up 5 bases, with 12 bases separating them. A roughly 120-subject validation cohort, separate from the 666-subject first cohort, supplied the donors. General study findings and limits: While the bulk of TCR sequences proved rare, some public TCRs turned up in many donors. A few chains tied to CMV proved CMV antigen-specific in vitro. A list of approximately 160 TCR beta chains associated with cytomegalovirus was given.

Profiling relied on immunoSEQ multiplex PCR, and the TCRdb table lists in-frame clones only, not all of them. The profile shows 100,000 to 120,000 clones, approximately 89% of them singletons. Source material: PBMCs. The V and J genes are TRBV7-2 and TRBJ1-1, with D unresolved. This clonotype was obtained from a woman between 18 and 30 years old in good health and CMV-seronegative. In DNA form, the CDR3 reads TGTGCCAGCAGCTTAATGCAGGCCGGAACTGAAGCTTTCTTT. Encoded protein: CASSLMQAGTEAFF. The complete variable domain, with remaining parts taken from reference TRBV7-2 and TRBJ1-1, reads GAGVSQSPSNKVTEKGKDVELRCDPISGHTALYWYRQSLGQGLEFLIYFQGNSAPDKSGLPSDRFSAERTGGSVSTLTIQRTQQEDSAVYLCASSLMQAGTEAFFGQGTRLTVV.